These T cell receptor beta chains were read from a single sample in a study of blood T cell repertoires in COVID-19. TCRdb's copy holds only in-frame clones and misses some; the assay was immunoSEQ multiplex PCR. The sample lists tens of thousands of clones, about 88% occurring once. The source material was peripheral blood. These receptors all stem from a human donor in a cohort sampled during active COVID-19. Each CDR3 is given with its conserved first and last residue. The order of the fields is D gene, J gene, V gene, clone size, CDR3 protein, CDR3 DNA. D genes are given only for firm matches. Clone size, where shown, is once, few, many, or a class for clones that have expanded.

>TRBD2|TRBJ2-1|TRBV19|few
CASGSGGVYNEQFF
TGTGCCAGTGGGTCCGGGGGGGTATACAATGAGCAGTTCTTC
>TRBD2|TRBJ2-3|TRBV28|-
CASSLAGTDTQYF
TGTGCCAGCAGTCTAGCGGGCACAGATACGCAGTATTTT
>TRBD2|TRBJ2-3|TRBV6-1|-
CASSADSRTSISADTQYF
TGTGCCAGCAGTGCAGACTCCAGGACTAGCATTTCAGCAGATACGCAGTATTTT
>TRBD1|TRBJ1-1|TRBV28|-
CASSLSTQGDREAFF
TGTGCCAGCAGTTTATCCACACAGGGGGACCGTGAAGCTTTCTTT
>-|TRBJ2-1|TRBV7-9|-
CASTPPGTSYNEQFF
TGTGCCAGCACCCCTCCGGGGACATCCTACAATGAGCAGTTCTTC
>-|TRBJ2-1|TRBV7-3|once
CASSLSLNNEQFF
TGTGCCAGCAGCTTAAGTCTTAACAATGAGCAGTTCTTC
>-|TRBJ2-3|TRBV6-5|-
CATGTDTQYF
TGTGCCACCGGCACAGATACGCAGTATTTT
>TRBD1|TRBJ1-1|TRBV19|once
CASSRDSLGGTEAFF
TGTGCCAGTAGTAGGGACAGCCTGGGGGGCACTGAAGCTTTCTTT
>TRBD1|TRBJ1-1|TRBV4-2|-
CASSQDMTGKNTEAFF
TGTGCCAGCAGCCAAGATATGACAGGGAAGAACACTGAAGCTTTCTTT
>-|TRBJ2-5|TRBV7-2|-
CASSLGSQETQYF
TGTGCCAGCAGCTTAGGCAGCCAAGAGACCCAGTACTTC
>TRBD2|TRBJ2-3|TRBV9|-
CASSVATSGGWTSTDTQYF
TGTGCCAGCAGCGTAGCAACTAGCGGGGGTTGGACTAGCACAGATACGCAGTATTTT
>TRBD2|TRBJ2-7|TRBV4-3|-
CASSQSREGTYEQYF
TGCGCCAGCAGCCAATCAAGGGAGGGTACCTACGAGCAGTACTTC
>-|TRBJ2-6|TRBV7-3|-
CASSTRAGSSGANVLTF
TGTGCCAGCAGCACCCGCGCCGGGAGCTCTGGGGCCAACGTCCTGACTTTC
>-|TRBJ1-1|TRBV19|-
CAPRSPHSYAEAFF
TGTGCCCCTCGGAGCCCCCACTCCTACGCTGAAGCTTTCTTT
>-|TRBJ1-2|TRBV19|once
CASSIGKGDGYTF
TGTGCCAGTAGTATAGGGAAGGGAGATGGCTACACCTTC
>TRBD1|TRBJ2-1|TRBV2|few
CASSGTGPLNEQFF
TGTGCCAGCAGTGGGACAGGGCCTCTCAATGAGCAGTTCTTC
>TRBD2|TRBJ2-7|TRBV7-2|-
CASSSRQQLGLALNEQYF
TGTGCCAGCAGCTCAAGGCAGCAGCTGGGACTAGCTTTGAACGAGCAGTACTTC
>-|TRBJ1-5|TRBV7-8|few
CASSLDREQPQHF
TGTGCCAGCAGCTTAGACAGAGAGCAGCCCCAGCATTTT
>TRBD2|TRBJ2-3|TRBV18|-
CASSPSGGRTDTQYF
TGTGCCAGCTCACCGAGCGGGGGGCGCACAGATACGCAGTATTTT
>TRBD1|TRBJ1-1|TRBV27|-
CASKQGALVGTEAFF
TGTGCCAGCAAACAGGGGGCTCTCGTTGGGACTGAAGCTTTCTTT
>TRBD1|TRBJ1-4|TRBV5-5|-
CASSLTTAGATGGVKLFF
TGTGCCAGCAGCTTGACAACAGCGGGGGCCACAGGGGGCGTAAAACTGTTTTTT
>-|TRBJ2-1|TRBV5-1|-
CASSLDRHYNEQFF
TGCGCCAGCAGCTTGGATAGACATTACAATGAGCAGTTCTTC
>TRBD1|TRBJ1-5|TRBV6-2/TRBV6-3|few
CASSYEAGTGSSYSNQPQHF
TGTGCCAGCAGTTACGAGGCCGGGACAGGGAGCTCCTATAGCAATCAGCCCCAGCATTTT
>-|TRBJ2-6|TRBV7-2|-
CASGQLANVLTF
TGTGCCAGCGGACAATTGGCCAACGTCCTGACTTTC
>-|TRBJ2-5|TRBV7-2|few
CASSLNKQETQYF
TGTGCCAGCAGCTTAAACAAGCAAGAGACCCAGTACTTC
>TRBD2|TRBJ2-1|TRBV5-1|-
CASSPSISGGSREQFF
TGCGCCAGCAGCCCAAGTATTAGCGGGGGGTCGCGTGAGCAGTTCTTC
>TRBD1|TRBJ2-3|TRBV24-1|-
CATSDLSTGGRDTQYF
TGTGCCACCAGTGATTTGAGTACAGGGGGCAGAGATACGCAGTATTTT
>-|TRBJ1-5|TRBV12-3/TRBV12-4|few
CASSLTGYQPQHF
TGTGCCAGCAGCCTGACAGGTTATCAGCCCCAGCATTTT
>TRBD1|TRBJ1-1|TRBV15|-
CATSPRQGDGTEAFF
TGTGCCACCAGCCCACGACAGGGGGACGGGACTGAAGCTTTCTTT
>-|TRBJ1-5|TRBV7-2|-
CASSFLPGQQPQHF
TGTGCCAGCAGCTTCTTGCCAGGGCAACAGCCCCAGCATTTT
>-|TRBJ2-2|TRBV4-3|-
CASSQGRNTGELFF
TGCGCCAGCAGCCAAGGCAGGAACACCGGGGAGCTGTTTTTT
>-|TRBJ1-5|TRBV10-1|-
CASSERSGGNQPQHF
TGCGCCAGCAGTGAGAGAAGCGGCGGCAATCAGCCCCAGCATTTT
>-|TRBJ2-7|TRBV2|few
CASSRSIFRSYEQYF
TGTGCCAGCAGCCGTTCTATATTTCGGTCTTACGAGCAGTACTTC
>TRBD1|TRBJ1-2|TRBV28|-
CASSLVGQGASYTF
TGTGCCAGCAGTTTAGTAGGACAGGGGGCGAGCTACACCTTC
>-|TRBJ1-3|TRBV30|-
CAWSVRGGYSGNTIYF
TGTGCCTGGAGTGTAAGAGGGGGTTACTCTGGAAACACCATATATTTT
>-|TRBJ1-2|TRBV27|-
CASRQNYGYTF
TGTGCCAGCAGACAGAACTATGGCTACACCTTC
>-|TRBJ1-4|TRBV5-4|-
CASSSYSTNEKLFF
TGTGCCAGCAGCTCGTATTCAACTAATGAAAAACTGTTTTTT
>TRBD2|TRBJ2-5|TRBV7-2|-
CASSATTSGVRSAQYF
TGTGCCAGCAGCGCAACGACTAGCGGGGTGCGATCGGCCCAGTACTTC
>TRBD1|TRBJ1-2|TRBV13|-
CASSLGQGFSLRSFSDGYTF
TGTGCCAGCAGCCTCGGACAGGGGTTTTCCCTTAGGTCCTTCTCGGATGGCTACACCTTC
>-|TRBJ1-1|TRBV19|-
CASSNYDTEAFF
TGTGCCAGTAGTAATTATGACACTGAAGCTTTCTTT
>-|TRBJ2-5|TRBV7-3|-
CASSLMAGDRGTQYF
TGTGCCAGCAGCTTGATGGCAGGGGATAGGGGGACCCAGTACTTC
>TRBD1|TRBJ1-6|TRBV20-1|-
CSASKTGANSPLHF
TGCAGTGCTAGTAAGACAGGGGCTAATTCACCCCTCCACTTT
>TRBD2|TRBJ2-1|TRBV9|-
CASSPGTSGINEQFF
TGTGCCAGCAGCCCCGGGACTAGCGGGATCAATGAGCAGTTCTTC
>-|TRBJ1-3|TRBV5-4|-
CASSFSGVGNTIYF
TGTGCCAGCAGCTTTTCAGGGGTTGGAAACACCATATATTTT
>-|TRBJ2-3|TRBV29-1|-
CSVAAGGTDTQYF
TGCAGCGTTGCGGCAGGGGGCACAGATACGCAGTATTTT